The rows below give T cell receptor beta chains drawn from one sample of a study of Graves' ophthalmopathy and Graves' hyperthyroidism. TCRdb re-called the multiplex PCR reads with MiXCR, one entry per CDR3 protein. The sample yields around 40,000 distinct CDR3 sequences, roughly half seen once. Sequenced material: peripheral blood. The receptors derive from an adult man with Graves' ophthalmopathy. CDR3s include the opening cysteine and the closing phenylalanine or tryptophan. The order of the fields is D gene, V gene, clone size, J gene, CDR3 DNA, CDR3 protein. The D gene is left open where the match is weak. Size is stated for part of the rows, as once, few or many counts, or as a class when the clone is expanded.

d_gene: -
v_gene: TRBV6-5
abundance: many
j_gene: TRBJ1-1
CDR3nt: TGTGCCAGCAGTTACCGTAACAGGCAGAACACTGAAGCTTTCTTT
CDR3aa: CASSYRNRQNTEAFF

d_gene: -
v_gene: TRBV7-9
abundance: many
j_gene: TRBJ2-5
CDR3nt: TGTGCCAGCAGCTTAGGTAGTGGCGCACGCATACAAGAGACCCAGTACTTC
CDR3aa: CASSLGSGARIQETQYF

d_gene: -
v_gene: TRBV12-3/TRBV12-4
abundance: many
j_gene: TRBJ1-2
CDR3nt: TGTGCCAGCAGTTTAGCGCTTCAGGCTGCTAACTATGGCTACACCTTC
CDR3aa: CASSLALQAANYGYTF

d_gene: -
v_gene: TRBV2
abundance: -
j_gene: TRBJ2-7
CDR3nt: TGTGCCAGCAGTGGAGTAGGGGGCTACGAGCAGTACTTC
CDR3aa: CASSGVGGYEQYF

d_gene: -
v_gene: TRBV10-3
abundance: -
j_gene: TRBJ2-1
CDR3nt: TGTGCCATCAGTGATCGGCTCCAAGAGCAGTTCTTC
CDR3aa: CAISDRLQEQFF

d_gene: -
v_gene: TRBV10-3
abundance: once
j_gene: TRBJ2-7
CDR3nt: TGTGCCATCAGACAAACCGGGGGCTCCTACGAGCAGTACTTC
CDR3aa: CAIRQTGGSYEQYF

d_gene: TRBD2
v_gene: TRBV7-9
abundance: -
j_gene: TRBJ2-1
CDR3nt: TGTGCCAGCAGCTCTTTCCCGACTAGCGGGGAAAATGAGCAGTTCTTC
CDR3aa: CASSSFPTSGENEQFF

d_gene: -
v_gene: TRBV24-1
abundance: -
j_gene: TRBJ2-1
CDR3nt: TGTGCCACCAACGACGGTTACAATGAGCAGTTCTTC
CDR3aa: CATNDGYNEQFF

d_gene: -
v_gene: TRBV10-1
abundance: -
j_gene: TRBJ1-1
CDR3nt: TGCGCCAGCAGTGAATGGGGGGAAGCGTTCTTT
CDR3aa: CASSEWGEAFF

d_gene: -
v_gene: TRBV30
abundance: many
j_gene: TRBJ1-2
CDR3nt: TGTGCCTGGAATCCGTTAGCAGCTAACTATGGCTACACCTTC
CDR3aa: CAWNPLAANYGYTF

d_gene: -
v_gene: TRBV3-1
abundance: many
j_gene: TRBJ1-1
CDR3nt: TGTGCCAGCAGCCAAAGTTTCGCGTCGAACACTGAAGCTTTCTTT
CDR3aa: CASSQSFASNTEAFF

d_gene: TRBD2
v_gene: TRBV10-2
abundance: -
j_gene: TRBJ2-1
CDR3nt: TGCGCCAGCAGTGTAGGTCTAGCGGGGGGGCGGAACTACAATGAGCAGTTCTTC
CDR3aa: CASSVGLAGGRNYNEQFF

d_gene: -
v_gene: TRBV11-3
abundance: -
j_gene: TRBJ1-1
CDR3nt: TGTGCCAGCAGTCGACCAGGGATACCTGAAGCTTTCTTT
CDR3aa: CASSRPGIPEAFF

d_gene: -
v_gene: TRBV6-1
abundance: many
j_gene: TRBJ1-1
CDR3nt: TGTGCCAGCAGTGAAGCGCCCAGTTGGGGTTTTATGAACACTGAAGCTTTCTTT
CDR3aa: CASSEAPSWGFMNTEAFF

d_gene: -
v_gene: TRBV24-1
abundance: medium-sized
j_gene: TRBJ1-1
CDR3nt: TGTGCCACCTCTTTAAGCGGGAACACTGAAGCTTTCTTT
CDR3aa: CATSLSGNTEAFF

d_gene: TRBD1
v_gene: TRBV6-1
abundance: -
j_gene: TRBJ1-2
CDR3nt: TGTGCCAGCACATCCGGGACAGCCGGCTATGGCTACACCTTC
CDR3aa: CASTSGTAGYGYTF

d_gene: -
v_gene: TRBV5-6
abundance: many
j_gene: TRBJ1-1
CDR3nt: TGTGCCAGCCAGGGCTGGGCGACTTTGAACACTGAAGCTTTCTTT
CDR3aa: CASQGWATLNTEAFF

d_gene: -
v_gene: TRBV10-2
abundance: -
j_gene: TRBJ1-3
CDR3nt: TGCGCCAGCAGTGCGAGGGACACCATATATTTT
CDR3aa: CASSARDTIYF

d_gene: TRBD1
v_gene: TRBV19
abundance: -
j_gene: TRBJ1-1
CDR3nt: TGTGCCAGTAGTTCCCTCGCAGGGGGCAACACTGAAGCTTCCTTT
CDR3aa: CASSSLAGGNTEASF

d_gene: -
v_gene: TRBV7-2
abundance: -
j_gene: TRBJ2-6
CDR3nt: TGTGCCAGCAGCCTGGCGGGGCTCTCTGGGGCCAACGTCCTGACTTTC
CDR3aa: CASSLAGLSGANVLTF

d_gene: -
v_gene: TRBV29-1
abundance: -
j_gene: TRBJ1-5
CDR3nt: TGCAGCGTTGAAGATCAACGAGCGTTCTCCTACAATGAGCCCCAGCATTTT
CDR3aa: CSVEDQRAFSYNEPQHF

d_gene: -
v_gene: TRBV30
abundance: many
j_gene: TRBJ1-1
CDR3nt: TGTGCCTGGATCCCCGGGGTCGTTGAAGCTTTCTTT
CDR3aa: CAWIPGVVEAFF

d_gene: TRBD1
v_gene: TRBV20-1
abundance: few
j_gene: TRBJ2-2
CDR3nt: TGCAGTGCAAGGGTCTACAGGGGCACGAACACCGGGGAGCTGTTTTTT
CDR3aa: CSARVYRGTNTGELFF

d_gene: -
v_gene: TRBV2
abundance: once
j_gene: TRBJ2-6
CDR3nt: TGTGCCAGCAGTGATGAAGTCACAGGGGCCAACGTCCTGACTTTC
CDR3aa: CASSDEVTGANVLTF

d_gene: TRBD1
v_gene: TRBV27
abundance: many
j_gene: TRBJ2-1
CDR3nt: TGTGCCAGCAGTAACAGGGGTTATGAGCAGTTCTTC
CDR3aa: CASSNRGYEQFF

d_gene: -
v_gene: TRBV5-5
abundance: once
j_gene: TRBJ2-5
CDR3nt: TGTGCCAGCAGCTTGGTTGGGGAGACCCAGTACTTC
CDR3aa: CASSLVGETQYF

d_gene: -
v_gene: TRBV5-1
abundance: many
j_gene: TRBJ1-5
CDR3nt: TGCGCCAGCAGCTTGGAGGCAGGCAATCAGCCCCAGCATTTT
CDR3aa: CASSLEAGNQPQHF

d_gene: TRBD2
v_gene: TRBV20-1
abundance: -
j_gene: TRBJ2-7
CDR3nt: TGCAGTGCTACGATAGCGGGAGGTTACGAGCAGTACTTC
CDR3aa: CSATIAGGYEQYF

d_gene: TRBD1
v_gene: TRBV7-3
abundance: many
j_gene: TRBJ2-5
CDR3nt: TGTGCCAGCAGCTTAACGGCAGCTCAGGGGGCGCAGGGAAAGACCCAGTACTTC
CDR3aa: CASSLTAAQGAQGKTQYF

d_gene: TRBD1
v_gene: TRBV4-2
abundance: many
j_gene: TRBJ2-3
CDR3nt: TGTGCCAGCAGCCAAGAAGGTCCGACAGGGGGCACAGATACGCAGTATTTT
CDR3aa: CASSQEGPTGGTDTQYF

d_gene: -
v_gene: TRBV7-9
abundance: -
j_gene: TRBJ1-4
CDR3nt: TGTGCCAGCAGCTTAGTATCTAACCGTAAAAAAAAACTTTTTTTT
CDR3aa: CASSLVSNRKKKLFF

d_gene: -
v_gene: TRBV20-1
abundance: many
j_gene: TRBJ1-2
CDR3nt: TGCAGTGCTAGAGATCAGCAGGGAGGGAACTATGGCTACACCTTC
CDR3aa: CSARDQQGGNYGYTF

d_gene: -
v_gene: TRBV6-5
abundance: -
j_gene: TRBJ1-5
CDR3nt: TGTGCCAGCAGTTACTCGCAGCCCCAGCATTTT
CDR3aa: CASSYSQPQHF

d_gene: TRBD2
v_gene: TRBV12-3/TRBV12-4
abundance: many
j_gene: TRBJ2-1
CDR3nt: TGTGCCAGCAGTCTTACTAGCGGATACAATGAGCAGTTCTTC
CDR3aa: CASSLTSGYNEQFF

d_gene: TRBD1
v_gene: TRBV7-2
abundance: -
j_gene: TRBJ2-3
CDR3nt: TGTGCCAGCAGCGGCTGGACAGGGCCGCCCACAGATGCGCAGTATTTT
CDR3aa: CASSGWTGPPTDAQYF